This TCR beta chain came from a study of regulatory T cells in long-lasting Graves disease. CDR3 regions were amplified by Arm-PCR using iRepertoire HTBI primers to build TCR beta libraries. TCRdb reprocessed the multiplex PCR reads with MiXCR, giving one entry per CDR3 protein. Here the sample spans roughly 530,000 distinct CDR3 sequences, 16% being singletons. This CDR3 spans 15 amino acids. CDR1 is SNHLY, CDR2 FYNNEI, per germline. Trimming cost V 11 bases and J 1 base, with 20 bases left between them. In this sample, this clonotype turned up many times. Time point: newly diagnosed GD, antithyroid drugs for less than 3 months. From PBMCs, RNA was extracted and then used to make the TCR library. The same sample was also studied in work on T cells in Graves' hyperthyroidism and ophthalmopathy.

The sample was peripheral blood mononuclear cells (PBMCs), taken at new diagnosis, from a patient treated with antithyroid drugs. This clonotype was sampled from a middle-aged woman with Graves disease. The V call is TRBV2, the J call TRBJ1-2, with D uncertain. The CDR3 sequence is CASGRPNRVNYGYTF. CDR3 DNA sequence: TGTGCCTCCGGACGGCCCAACCGAGTTAACTATGGCTACACCTTC.